Only a few counts were recorded for the clone carrying this T cell receptor (beta chain). The CDR3 has 13 residues. Germline V gives CDR1 ENHRY, CDR2 SYGVKD. The junction had 7 bases not matched to a gene; V was cut back by 6 bases and J by 6 bases. TCRdb keeps only in-frame clones here, not all; method: immunoSEQ multiplex PCR. There are 20,000 to 25,000 clones in the sample; roughly 75% occur only once, and less than 5% lies in the top ten. These data originate in a study of STAT5B mutations in CD4+ large granular lymphocyte leukemia. This rearrangement joins TRBV10-3 to TRBJ1-1, with 7 bases fitting TRBD1. The TCR comes from a human donor in good health. Sequences were obtained from CD4+ T cells from blood buffy coats. CDR3 region: CAISRGGGSEAFF. The CDR3, as DNA: TGTGCCATCAGCCGAGGAGGGGGCTCTGAAGCTTTCTTT.